This TCR beta chain was profiled in a study of long-term antiretroviral therapy in people with HIV. Study-level background: The earliest samples predate the 2015 immediate-ART recommendation by about a decade.

There are 16 residues in the CDR3. V dropped 7 bases and J dropped 2 bases, with 21 bases sitting between them. Per the germline V gene, CDR1 is SGHRS and CDR2 is YFSETQ. In each sample, about 0.95-10 million cryopreserved PBMC were present before DNA extraction. Study observations and caveats: The study found that diversity rose after ART but stayed below transplant donor controls.

Concerning this clone itself: Its target is unknown.

Investigators performed immunoSEQ version v3.0 at survey level. Produced via immunoSEQ multiplex PCR; TCRdb's table is partial and in-frame only. The sample records 5,500 to 7,000 clones, 77% being singletons. The TCR was taken from a man aged 35 to 55 with HIV. The chain carries TRBV5-1 and TRBJ1-1, with a possible D match to TRBD1 (5 bases). The material sequenced was unsorted PBMCs, taken 0.5 years before starting antiretroviral therapy. CDR3 coding DNA: TGCGCCAGCGGTAGGGCAACAGGAGGGCGAAACACTGAAGCTTTCTTT. Its translation: CASGRATGGRNTEAFF. Combining the CDR3 with reference TRBV5-1 and TRBJ1-1 gives the whole variable domain KAGVTQTPRYLIKTRGQQVTLSCSPISGHRSVSWYQQTPGQGLQFLFEYFSETQRNKGNFPGRFSGRQFSNSRSEMNVSTLELGDSALYLCASGRATGGRNTEAFFGQGTRLTVV.